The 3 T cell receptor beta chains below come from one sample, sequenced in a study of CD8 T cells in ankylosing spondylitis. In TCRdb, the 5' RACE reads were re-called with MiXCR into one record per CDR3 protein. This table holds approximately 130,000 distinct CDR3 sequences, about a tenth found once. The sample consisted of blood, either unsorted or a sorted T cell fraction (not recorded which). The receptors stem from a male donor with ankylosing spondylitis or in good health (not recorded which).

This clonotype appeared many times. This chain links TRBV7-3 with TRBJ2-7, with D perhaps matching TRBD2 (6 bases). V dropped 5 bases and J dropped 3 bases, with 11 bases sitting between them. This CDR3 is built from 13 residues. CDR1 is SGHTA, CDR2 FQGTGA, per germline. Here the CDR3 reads CASSQGLGYEQYF. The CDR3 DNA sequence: TGTGCCAGCAGCCAGGGACTTGGCTACGAGCAGTACTTC.

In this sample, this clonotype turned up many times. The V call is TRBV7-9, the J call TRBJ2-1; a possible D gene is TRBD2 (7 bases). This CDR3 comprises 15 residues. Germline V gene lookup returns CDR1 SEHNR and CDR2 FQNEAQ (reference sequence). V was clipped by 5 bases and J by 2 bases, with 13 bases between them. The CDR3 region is CASSPKGGAYNEQFF. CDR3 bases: TGTGCCAGCAGCCCAAAAGGGGGGGCCTACAATGAGCAGTTCTTC.

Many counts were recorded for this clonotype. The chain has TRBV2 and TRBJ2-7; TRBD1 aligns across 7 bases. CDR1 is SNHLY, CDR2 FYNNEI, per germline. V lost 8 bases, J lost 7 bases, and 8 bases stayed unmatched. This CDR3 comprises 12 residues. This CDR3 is CASGHRGGEQYF. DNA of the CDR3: TGTGCCAGCGGCCACAGGGGTGGGGAGCAGTACTTC.